The 7 T cell receptor beta chains below were found in one sample sequenced in a study of immune heterogeneity within non-small cell lung tumors (dated by TCRdb to about 2018). The instrument given in TCRdb is HiSeq X Ten. A multiplex PCR system amplified the TCR beta CDR3 region, with a first 10-cycle round using 32 V-gene forward and 13 J-gene reverse primers. The raw public reads went through TCRdb reprocessing: fastp at Q25, MiXCR clone calling, in-frame beta chains kept. Rows merge per CDR3 protein into single entries with the most common DNA and genes. This sample gives over 9,500 distinct CDR3 sequences in total; roughly a fifth of them show up just once. The ten most abundant clones make up about 4.5% of the sample. Genomic DNA was extracted from bulk tumor tissue and used as the TCR template, and approximately 600 ng gDNA was amplified per sample. Multiple biopsies per primary tumor were taken during surgery, spaced as far apart as possible within the tumor mass. The study cohort was described as untreated, and the patients were newly diagnosed NSCLC cases having curative surgery.

The sample consisted of lung tumor tissue. The receptors originated from a man between 60 and 70 years old with non-small cell lung cancer.

A few counts support this clonotype. The genes are TRBV12-3 or TRBV12-4 and TRBJ2-5, with a weak D call TRBD2 (6 bases). This CDR3 comprises 15 residues. Trimming cost V 2 bases and J 3 bases, with 13 bases left between them. In DNA form, the CDR3 reads TGTGCCAGCAGTTTACGCACAGCGGGCGAAGAGACCCAGTACTTC. This translates into CASSLRTAGEETQYF.

In its sample, this clonotype was seen a few times. The chain joins TRBV27 to TRBJ1-1; 7 bases line up with TRBD1. Germline CDR1 is MNHEY and CDR2 is SMNVEV (reference sequence). The CDR3 consists of 14 residues. After removal of 5 bases from V and 4 bases from J, the junction contained 7 bases not matched to a gene. CDR3 in amino acids: CASSRFGTVTEAFF. The CDR3 nucleotides read TGTGCCAGCAGTCGGTTCGGGACAGTCACTGAAGCTTTCTTT.

The chain combines TRBV5-1 with TRBJ1-1; D is unresolved. V was trimmed by 0 bases and J by 1 base, leaving 7 bases between them. The CDR3 loop spans 14 amino acids. Germline V gene lookup returns CDR1 SGHRS and CDR2 YFSETQ. In DNA, the CDR3 is TGCGCCAGCAGCTTGGCCTCAGGGAACACTGAAGCTTTCTTT. It specifies CASSLASGNTEAFF.

This clonotype was seen a handful of times. The J gene is TRBJ2-3, the V gene TRBV7-2; D uncertain. V was trimmed by 1 base and J by 0 bases, leaving 14 bases between them. Germline V CDR1 and CDR2: SGHTA, FQGNSA. The CDR3 has 17 amino acids. CDR3 region: CASSLGPSGPSTDTQYF. In DNA, the CDR3 is TGTGCCAGCAGCTTAGGACCCTCCGGGCCAAGCACAGATACGCAGTATTTT.

This clonotype is categorized as medium-sized. The chain employs TRBV10-3 and TRBJ2-7; TRBD2 aligns across 8 bases. The CDR3 extends over 14 amino acids. V gave up 6 bases and J gave up 5 bases; unmatched junction bases: 9. Germline V gene data show CDR1 as ENHRY and CDR2 as SYGVKD. The CDR3 sequence is CAIRVAGPGHEQYF. The DNA of the CDR3 is TGTGCCATCAGAGTAGCGGGGCCGGGCCACGAGCAGTACTTC.

This clonotype is medium-sized in the sample. The V call is TRBV5-8, the J call TRBJ1-5, with D possibly matching TRBD1 (6 bases). Trimming shortened V by 5 bases and J by 7 bases, and 19 bases separated the two germline ends. The CDR3 runs 15 residues. Germline lookup yields CDR1 SGHTS and CDR2 YDEGEE. DNA for the CDR3: TGTGCCAGCAGTCTCGAGGCAGTCCAGGGGCAGCCCCAGCATTTT. Its protein product is CASSLEAVQGQPQHF.

The sample holds a few counts of this clonotype. The chain has TRBV29-1 and TRBJ2-7, with 7 bases that match TRBD2. CDR3 size: 14 residues. V was clipped by 0 bases and J by 3 bases; unmatched bases: 5. The germline V gene has CDR1 SQVTM and CDR2 ANQGSEA. The CDR3 sequence: CSVEDSGPRYEQYF. The CDR3 bases are TGCAGCGTTGAAGATAGCGGGCCCCGCTACGAGCAGTACTTC.